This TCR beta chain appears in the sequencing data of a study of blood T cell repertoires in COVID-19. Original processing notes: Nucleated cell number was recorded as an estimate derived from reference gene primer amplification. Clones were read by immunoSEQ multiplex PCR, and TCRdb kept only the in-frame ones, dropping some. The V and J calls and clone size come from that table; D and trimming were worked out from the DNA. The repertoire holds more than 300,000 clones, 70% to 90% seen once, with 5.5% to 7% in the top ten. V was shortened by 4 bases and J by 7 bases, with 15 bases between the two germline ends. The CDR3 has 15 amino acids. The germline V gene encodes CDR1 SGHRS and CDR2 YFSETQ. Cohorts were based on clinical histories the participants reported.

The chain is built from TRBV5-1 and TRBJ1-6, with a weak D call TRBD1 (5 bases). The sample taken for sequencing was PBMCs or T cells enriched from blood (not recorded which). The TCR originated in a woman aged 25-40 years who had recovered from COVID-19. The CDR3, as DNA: TGCGCCAGCAGCCTAAACCGGGACTCGAATTCACCCCTCCACTTT. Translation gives CASSLNRDSNSPLHF. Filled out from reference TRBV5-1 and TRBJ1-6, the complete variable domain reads KAGVTQTPRYLIKTRGQQVTLSCSPISGHRSVSWYQQTPGQGLQFLFEYFSETQRNKGNFPGRFSGRQFSNSRSEMNVSTLELGDSALYLCASSLNRDSNSPLHFGNGTRLTVT.